Below are 3 T cell receptor beta chains sequenced from a single sample in a study of T cell responses to AZD1222 COVID-19 vaccine. This table comes from immunoSEQ multiplex PCR, and its TCRdb copy is limited to in-frame clones, with some not included. The repertoire consists of around 200,000 clones, with 94% occurring once and the leading ten covering roughly 1.7%. Sequences were derived from peripheral blood, sampled 28 days after the second AZD1222 dose. These receptors were taken from an adult who received the AZD1222 COVID-19 vaccine.

V usage is TRBV19 and J usage is TRBJ1-1; D might be TRBD1 (5 bases). V was trimmed by 3 bases and J by 0 bases, leaving 11 bases between them. Germline values: CDR1 LNHDA, CDR2 SQIVND (reference sequence). The CDR3 loop spans 15 amino acids. The CDR3 DNA reads as TGTGCCAGTAGTATCCCAGCAGGGATGAACACTGAAGCTTTCTTT. Its protein is CASSIPAGMNTEAFF.

The J gene is TRBJ2-7, the V gene TRBV28; D remains ambiguous. V shed 7 bases and J shed 3 bases, with 7 bases lying between them. Germline-derived CDR1 and CDR2 are MDHEN and SYDVKM. CDR3 length: 11 residues. As DNA, the CDR3 is TGTGCCAGCATTCGAGACTACGAGCAGTACTTC. As protein: CASIRDYEQYF.

This sequence joins TRBV7-2 and TRBJ2-7; no reliable D call. The V end lost 5 bases, the J end lost 2 bases, and 7 bases lay between the germline ends. Per the germline V gene, CDR1 is SGHTA and CDR2 is FQGNSA. The CDR3 spans 12 residues. In nucleotides, the CDR3 is TGTGCCAGCAGCCCCACAACCTACGAGCAGTACTTC. Translated, it gives CASSPTTYEQYF.